This TCR beta chain comes out of a study of shared clonotypes between healthy human individuals. Across the study: Aged between 18 and 49, the donors were a couple of women and a few men. Every donor yielded three CD4 naive, three CD4 memory, two CD8 naive and one CD8 memory plate.

CD8 cells classed as naive were CD45RO-negative and positively selected for CCR7, excluding terminally differentiated effector memory CD45RA+ cells. All donors were Caucasian adults living in Nashville, Tennessee. The CDR3 is 12 amino acids. Germline CDR1 reads SGHVS; CDR2 reads FQNEAQ. V lost 4 bases to trimming and J lost 12 bases; unmatched junction nucleotides: 7. Data came from immunoSEQ multiplex PCR; TCRdb stores just in-frame clones and leaves some out. Of about 2 million clones detected, less than 95% appear once; the ten largest clones hold under 1.5%. Sequencing used naive CD8+ T cells sorted from blood. The chain uses TRBV7-8 and TRBJ1-1; 8 bases are shared with TRBD1. The clonotype comes from a man aged 18 to 30 in good health. The CDR3 reads CASSYGQGMTFF. The CDR3 DNA sequence: TGTGCCAGCAGCTATGGACAGGGAATGACTTTCTTT.